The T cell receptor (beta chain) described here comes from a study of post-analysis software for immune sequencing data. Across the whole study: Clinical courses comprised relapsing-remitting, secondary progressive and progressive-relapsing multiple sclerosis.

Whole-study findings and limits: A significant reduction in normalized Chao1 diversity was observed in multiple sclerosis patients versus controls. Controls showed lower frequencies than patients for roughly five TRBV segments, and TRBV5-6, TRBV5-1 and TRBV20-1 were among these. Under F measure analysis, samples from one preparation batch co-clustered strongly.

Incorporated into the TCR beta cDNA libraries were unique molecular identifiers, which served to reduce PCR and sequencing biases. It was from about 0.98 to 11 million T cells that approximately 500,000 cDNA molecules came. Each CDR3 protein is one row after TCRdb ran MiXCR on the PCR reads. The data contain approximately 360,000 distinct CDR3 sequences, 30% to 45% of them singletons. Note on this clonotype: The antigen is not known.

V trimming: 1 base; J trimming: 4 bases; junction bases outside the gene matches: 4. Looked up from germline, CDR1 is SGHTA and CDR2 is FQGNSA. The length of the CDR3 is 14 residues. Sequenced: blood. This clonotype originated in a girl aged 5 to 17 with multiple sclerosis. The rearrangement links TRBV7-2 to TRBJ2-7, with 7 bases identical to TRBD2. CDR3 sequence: CASSLGGRAYEQYF. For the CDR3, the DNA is TGTGCCAGCAGCTTAGGGGGGAGGGCTTACGAGCAGTACTTC.